The clone carrying this T cell receptor (beta chain) was observed a few times. This record belongs to a study of patients and donors after allogeneic stem cell transplantation. One entry per CDR3 protein, called by TCRdb with MiXCR from the RT-PCR reads. The sample holds approximately 410,000 distinct CDR3 sequences; around 15% are singletons and the top ten take roughly 7.2%. The J segment lost 6 bases and the V segment lost 5 bases, leaving 2 bases of the junction unmatched. The CDR3 runs 13 residues. The germline CDR1 and CDR2 sequences are SGHRS and YFSETQ. The chain has TRBV5-1 and TRBJ2-1; the match to TRBD2 covers 10 bases. This sequence originates from a human donor who was either an allogeneic HSCT recipient or a stem cell or donor lymphocyte infusion donor (not recorded which). It is not recorded whose cells these are; they may come from a transplant donor. Sequenced material: blood, either unsorted or a sorted T cell fraction (not recorded which). The DNA for the CDR3 is TGCGCCAGCAGGGTAGCGGGAGGCAATGAGCAGTTCTTC. Its protein is CASRVAGGNEQFF.